Listed here are 14 T cell receptor beta chains from one sample, sequenced in a study of blood T cell repertoires in COVID-19. Measured with immunoSEQ multiplex PCR; TCRdb has only the in-frame clones, and not every one. This sample yields hundreds of thousands of clones, of which approximately 90% are seen a single time; 4.6% belongs to the top ten. The sample comprised peripheral blood. The receptors originated from a man aged 35-49 years with acute or convalescent COVID-19.

The chain employs TRBV10-3 and TRBJ2-1; TRBD1 agrees at 8 bases. With 0 bases clipped from V and 6 bases from J, the junction kept 1 base outside the gene matches. This CDR3 has 14 residues. Germline lookup yields CDR1 ENHRY and CDR2 SYGVKD. The CDR3 is CAISESDRGNEQFF. CDR3 coding DNA: TGTGCCATCAGTGAGTCCGACAGGGGCAATGAGCAGTTCTTC.

The rearrangement joins TRBV4-1 to TRBJ1-6; 9 bases are a match to TRBD1. V was clipped by 4 bases and J by 6 bases; unmatched bases: 13. Germline assignment: CDR1 MGHRA and CDR2 YSYEKL. The length of the CDR3 is 18 residues. CDR3 DNA: TGCGCCAGCAGCCTTGGGACAGGGCGACTTTTTGGTAATTCACCCCTCCACTTT. Translated: CASSLGTGRLFGNSPLHF.

The chain employs TRBV4-2 and TRBJ2-7; perhaps TRBD1 as D (5 bases). CDR1 and CDR2 (germline): LGHNA, YNFKEQ. Trimming removed 0 bases from V and 1 base from J, with 13 bases in between. The CDR3 is 16 amino acids. The CDR3 DNA reads TGTGCCAGCAGCCAAGATCAAGGGGCAAGTTCCTACGAGCAGTACTTC. Its protein is CASSQDQGASSYEQYF.

The CDR3 spells CASSFGQGVTGELFF. DNA of the CDR3: TGCGCCAGCAGCTTCGGACAGGGGGTAACCGGGGAGCTGTTTTTT. The chain has TRBV5-1 and TRBJ2-2; 10 nucleotides match TRBD1. The CDR3 sequence is 15 residues long. The J segment lost 5 bases and the V segment lost 2 bases, leaving 3 bases of the junction unmatched. Per the germline V gene, CDR1 is SGHRS and CDR2 is YFSETQ.

The V gene is TRBV2, the J gene TRBJ2-2; 8 positions agree with TRBD1. This CDR3 has 16 amino acids. Trimming took 4 bases from V and 0 from J; bases not matched to a gene: 4. In germline, CDR1 is SNHLY, CDR2 FYNNEI. The CDR3 coding sequence is TGTGCCAGCAGTGCCTGGGACAGGCCGAACACCGGGGAGCTGTTTTTT. Its translation: CASSAWDRPNTGELFF.

This rearrangement joins TRBV2 to TRBJ1-5; unclear D gene. Per the germline V gene, CDR1 is SNHLY and CDR2 is FYNNEI. With 4 bases removed from V and 2 bases from J, the gap between germline ends came to 12 bases. The CDR3 runs to 15 residues. As DNA, the CDR3 is TGTGCCAGCAGTGGCGAGGCCGCAGGCAATCAGCCCCAGCATTTT. Protein product: CASSGEAAGNQPQHF.

The J gene is TRBJ1-2, the V gene TRBV5-6; 12 bases line up with TRBD1. V lost 4 bases and J lost 6; bases outside the gene matches: 7. CDR1 is SGHDT and CDR2 is YYEEEE in the germline V gene. CDR3 size: 15 residues. CDR3 nucleotides: TGTGCCAGCAGCCCCGGGACAGGGGGCAGGCATGGCTACACCTTC. The encoded protein is CASSPGTGGRHGYTF.

The chain has TRBV9 and TRBJ2-3, with TRBD2 matching 8 bases. The V gene's germline CDR1 is SGDLS and CDR2 YYNGEE. V gave up 3 bases and J gave up 6 bases; unmatched junction bases: 6. This CDR3 has 14 amino acids. The CDR3 DNA is TGTGCCAGCAGCGGCCCGGGGGGGCAGGATACGCAGTATTTT. Translation: CASSGPGGQDTQYF.

This clone was seen once. This chain joins TRBV6-2 or TRBV6-3 and TRBJ1-1; maybe TRBD1 (6 bases). This CDR3 region has 15 residues. Germline values: CDR1 MNHEY, CDR2 SVGEGT. Trimming removed 2 bases at V and 6 bases at J, with 16 bases between. CDR3 DNA sequence: TGTGCCAGCAGTTACGGGGGCGCCCCTGGCGCTGAAGCTTTCTTT. Amino acid sequence: CASSYGGAPGAEAFF.

The V and J genes are TRBV5-1 and TRBJ1-1, with 7 bases aligning to TRBD1. CDR1 SGHRS and CDR2 YFSETQ come from the germline V gene. With 5 bases clipped from V and 8 bases from J, the junction kept 12 bases outside the gene matches. The CDR3 loop spans 14 amino acids. The chain's CDR3 is CASSSGQAPEEAFF. CDR3 coding DNA: TGCGCCAGCAGTTCTGGACAGGCCCCTGAGGAAGCTTTCTTT.

This clone was seen only a few times. This chain joins TRBV28 and TRBJ1-6, with D possibly TRBD1 on 6 matching bases. This CDR3 contains 15 residues. With 5 bases removed from V and 6 bases from J, the gap between germline ends came to 14 bases. Germline V gives CDR1 MDHEN, CDR2 SYDVKM. CDR3 sequence (DNA): TGTGCCAGCAGTCCCCGACGGGGGGCTAATTCACCCCTCCACTTT. It encodes CASSPRRGANSPLHF.

The chain recombines TRBV27 with TRBJ2-5; no firm D call. Between the trimmed V and J ends, which lost 3 bases and 1 base, there was a span of 9 bases. The CDR3 covers 14 residues. Per germline, CDR1 MNHEY and CDR2 SMNVEV (reference sequence). CDR3: CASSFVASQETQYF. The CDR3 DNA sequence: TGTGCCAGCAGTTTCGTGGCTTCCCAAGAGACCCAGTACTTC.

The J gene is TRBJ2-2, the V gene TRBV3-1 (or the pseudogene TRBV3-2); 7 bases are shared with TRBD2. V lost 0 bases to trimming and J lost 3 bases; unmatched junction nucleotides: 4. The CDR3 totals 16 residues. Per the germline V gene, CDR1 is LGHDT and CDR2 is YNNKEL (reference sequence). CDR3 coding DNA: TGTGCCAGCAGCCAAGATTCGGCGGGGGACACCGGGGAGCTGTTTTTT. Amino acids: CASSQDSAGDTGELFF.

V and J are TRBV6-5 and TRBJ1-2; D possibly corresponds to TRBD1 (6 bases). V was cut by 7 bases and J by 1 base, with 16 bases left in between. Germline V lookup: CDR1 MNHEY, CDR2 SVGAGI. The CDR3 sequence is 15 residues long. DNA of the CDR3: TGTGCCAGCACTCCGGACAGCCAAATTAACTATGGCTACACCTTC. Amino acid sequence: CASTPDSQINYGYTF.